Shown below are 23 T cell receptor beta chains from a single sample sequenced in a study of T cell changes during pregnancy in multiple sclerosis (dated by TCRdb to the late 2010s). The method was the immunoSEQ multiplex PCR assay. TCRdb limited this immuneACCESS table to in-frame rearrangements with V and J called. A share of clones is missing; checked studies link under half to unresolved V genes, and the rest is unexplained. Counted in this sample were about 44,000 clones; roughly 91% of them appeared once. More than 5% of the sample is in the top ten clones. The specimen was CD8+ T cells from peripheral blood mononuclear cells, collected after pregnancy. The source of these receptors is a female donor in good health, enrolled as a control in a pregnancy study.

The gene calls are TRBV4-3 and TRBJ2-5; D not resolved. The better agreement between TRBJ2-7 and the DNA end casts doubt on the J call. There are 16 residues in the CDR3. Germline CDR1 and CDR2: LGHNA and YSLEER. CDR3 DNA: TGCGCCAGCAGCCAAGATAGGAGTAGCCAATACTACGAGCAGTACTTC. Its translation is CASSQDRSSQYYEQYF.

The CDR3 loop is CASSPEGLSGANVLTF. Here the CDR3 DNA reads TGTGCCAGCAGCCCAGAGGGTCTATCTGGGGCCAACGTCCTGACTTTC. This chain connects TRBV9 to TRBJ2-6, with a weak D call TRBD2 (5 bases). Per germline, CDR1 SGDLS and CDR2 YYNGEE. The V gene lost 4 bases and the J gene lost 1 base, with 12 bases spanning the gap. This CDR3 is built from 16 residues.

This chain joins TRBV9 and TRBJ2-7; TRBD2 is a possible D gene (6 bases). V lost 3 bases and J 0 bases, leaving 13 bases between the germline ends. This CDR3 is built from 15 residues. CDR1 and CDR2 from the germline V gene are SGDLS and YYNGEE. This CDR3 reads CASSAGERSSYEQYF. In DNA, the CDR3 is TGTGCCAGCAGCGCGGGGGAGCGGTCCTCCTACGAGCAGTACTTC.

The chain uses TRBV6-5 and TRBJ1-5; D not resolved. The CDR3 runs 12 residues. The germline gives CDR1 MNHEY, CDR2 SVGAGI. Between the trimmed V and J ends, which lost 8 bases and 6 bases, there was a span of 11 bases. CDR3 nucleotides: TGTGCCAGCCGGACCGGGGTTCAGCCCCAGCATTTT. Translating gives CASRTGVQPQHF.

This clone has only one observation. The chain is built from TRBV11-2 and TRBJ2-1; 14 bases align to TRBD2. Trimming removed 5 bases from V and 8 bases from J; junction bases left unmatched: 5. Germline loops: CDR1 SGHAT, CDR2 FQNNGV. The CDR3 loop spans 15 amino acids. The CDR3 DNA sequence: TGTGCCAGCAGCGGAGGGACTAGCGGGGGCGATGAGCAGTTCTTC. Translating gives CASSGGTSGGDEQFF.

V and J are TRBV2 and TRBJ2-3; 9 nucleotides align to TRBD2. Per germline, CDR1 SNHLY and CDR2 FYNNEI. After removal of 1 base from V and 2 bases from J, the junction contained 4 bases not matched to a gene. The CDR3 spans 16 residues. The CDR3 here is CASSEVSGGPTDTQYF. The CDR3 DNA follows: TGTGCCAGCAGTGAAGTCAGCGGGGGGCCCACAGATACGCAGTATTTT.

The chain couples TRBV9 to TRBJ2-2; 8 bases match TRBD1. V dropped 4 bases and J dropped 6; count of bases not matched to a gene: 17. Germline loops: CDR1 SGDLS, CDR2 YYNGEE. This CDR3 is built from 18 residues. CDR3 sequence: CASSYIPIDDRGAGELFF. The CDR3 region has the DNA TGTGCCAGCAGCTACATACCCATAGACGACAGGGGAGCCGGGGAGCTGTTTTTT.

The chain uses TRBV28 and TRBJ1-2; 7 nucleotides line up with TRBD1. The CDR3 sequence is 15 residues long. V was pared by 5 bases and J by 2 bases, with 8 bases of the junction left unmatched. Germline assignment: CDR1 MDHEN and CDR2 SYDVKM. The chain's CDR3 is CASSRTGQGNYGYTF. CDR3 DNA sequence: TGTGCCAGCAGTCGGACAGGCCAAGGGAACTATGGCTACACCTTC.

The chain uses TRBV28 and TRBJ1-2; D is perhaps TRBD1 (5 bases). V was clipped by 1 base and J by 3 bases, with 12 bases between them. The CDR3 has 15 amino acids. CDR1 is MDHEN, CDR2 SYDVKM, per germline. The CDR3 DNA reads as TGTGCCAGCAGTTTATCGGTCAGGGTTGACTATGGCTACACCTTC. This gives the protein CASSLSVRVDYGYTF.

V gene TRBV6-1 combines with J gene TRBJ2-5, with 11 bases lining up with TRBD1. V trimming: 2 bases; J trimming: 4 bases; junction bases outside the gene matches: 6. This CDR3 is 16 amino acids long. Germline V CDR1 and CDR2: MNHNS, SASEGT. CDR3 nucleotides: TGTGCCAGCAGTGAAATTGAGGGGACAGGGGGAGAGACCCAGTACTTC. It is translated as CASSEIEGTGGETQYF.

In its sample, this clone was seen a few times. This chain links TRBV7-2 with TRBJ1-5; D call uncertain. The CDR3 consists of 14 residues. In germline, CDR1 is SGHTA, CDR2 FQGNSA. V lost 5 bases to trimming and J lost 9 bases, with 17 bases between them. The CDR3 here is CASSHDGGFRPQHF. Here the CDR3 DNA reads TGTGCCAGCAGCCATGATGGAGGGTTTCGGCCCCAGCATTTT.

The chain links TRBV7-9 to TRBJ2-7; D may be TRBD2 (6 bases). V was cut by 1 base and J by 3 bases, with 16 bases left in between. The CDR3 runs to 16 residues. Germline values: CDR1 SEHNR, CDR2 FQNEAQ (reference sequence). The DNA for the CDR3 is TGTGCCAGCAGCTTAGAGGAGGGAACTTGGGACTACGAGCAGTACTTC. Encoded protein: CASSLEEGTWDYEQYF.

V usage is TRBV29-1 and J usage is TRBJ2-5; 7 bases are shared with TRBD1. Germline assignment: CDR1 SQVTM and CDR2 ANQGSEA. The CDR3 sequence is 15 residues long. Germline trimming cut 6 bases from V and 5 bases from J; bases unmatched to any gene: 15. The CDR3 region has the DNA TGCAGCGTACTGGGGACAGCTCCACCGCGGGAGACCCAGTACTTC. Its protein is CSVLGTAPPRETQYF.

The rearrangement uses TRBV4-1 and TRBJ2-7; 8 bases match TRBD2. The CDR3 extends over 14 amino acids. Germline lookup yields CDR1 MGHRA and CDR2 YSYEKL. V gave up 8 bases and J gave up 4 bases; unmatched junction bases: 10. In DNA, the CDR3 is TGCGCCAGCGCGGTCTTTAGCGGGGCTTACGAGCAGTACTTC. This gives the protein CASAVFSGAYEQYF.

V and J are TRBV11-2 and TRBJ1-2; perhaps TRBD1 as D (5 bases). Germline loops: CDR1 SGHAT, CDR2 FQNNGV. V was clipped by 4 bases and J by 1 base, with 16 bases between them. This CDR3 region has 16 residues. As DNA, the CDR3 is TGTGCCAGCAGCTCTCAAGACAGCCGAAGTAACTATGGCTACACCTTC. It codes for CASSSQDSRSNYGYTF.

The chain employs TRBV4-1 and TRBJ2-1, with 8 positions matching TRBD1. The CDR3 contains 16 residues. The germline V gene has CDR1 MGHRA and CDR2 YSYEKL. With 1 base clipped from V and 5 bases from J, the junction kept 7 bases outside the gene matches. CDR3 amino acids: CASSQGHRGTNNEQFF. CDR3 coding DNA: TGCGCCAGCAGCCAAGGACACAGGGGGACGAACAATGAGCAGTTCTTC.

This chain uses TRBV5-4 with TRBJ1-2; tentative D call: TRBD1 (6 bases). Trimming cost V 5 bases and J 1 base, with 27 bases left between them. CDR3 size: 19 residues. Germline CDR1 reads SGHNT; CDR2 reads YYREEE (reference sequence). CDR3 sequence: CASRLGDLRGRLSNYGYTF. In DNA form, the CDR3 reads TGTGCCAGCAGACTTGGAGACCTCAGGGGCAGATTAAGTAACTATGGCTACACCTTC.

This clone was picked up many times. The chain carries TRBV7-9 and TRBJ1-6; 10 bases are a match to TRBD1. J gave up 8 bases and V 6 bases, and 4 bases lay outside the gene matches. This CDR3 has 14 amino acids. Germline assignment: CDR1 SEHNR and CDR2 FQNEAQ (reference sequence). In DNA, the CDR3 is TGTGCCAGCAGTTTCGGACAGGGGGATTCACCCCTCCACTTT. Its translation is CASSFGQGDSPLHF. The full variable domain, with the rest looked up from reference TRBV7-9 and TRBJ1-6, is DTGVSQNPRHKITKRGQNVTFRCDPISEHNRLYWYRQTLGQGPEFLTYFQNEAQLEKSRLLSDRFSAERPKGSFSTLEIQRTEQGDSAMYLCASSFGQGDSPLHFGNGTRLTVT.

The CDR3 DNA is TGCGCCAGCAGCCTTACAGGGTTCTACGAGCAGTACTTC. It is translated as CASSLTGFYEQYF. The rearrangement links TRBV5-1 to TRBJ2-7; TRBD1 is a possible D gene (6 bases). V lost 4 bases and J lost 3, with 11 bases in between. The CDR3 contains 13 residues. The germline gives CDR1 SGHRS, CDR2 YFSETQ.

This clone came up once. Since no conserved phenylalanine or tryptophan closes the CDR3, a read error is the likely cause. Because the CDR3's place on the DNA is in doubt, the DNA is left out and the CDR3 is given as listed by TCRdb. This chain links TRBV27 with TRBJ1-2; TRBD1 reflects the table's D call only, with no check against the DNA. The CDR3 is made up of 16 amino acids, end residues included. In germline, CDR1 is MNHEY, CDR2 SMNVEV (reference sequence). CDR3 sequence: CASSLSIYHTYTGLTL.

The chain employs TRBV7-3 and TRBJ2-2; 7 nucleotides agree with TRBD1. V shed 5 bases and J 3 bases; nucleotides not matched to a gene: 3. This CDR3 has 14 residues. Germline CDR1 reads SGHTA; CDR2 reads FQGTGA. CDR3 in amino acids: CASSETGYTGELFF. The CDR3 DNA sequence: TGTGCCAGCAGCGAGACAGGGTACACCGGGGAGCTGTTTTTT. Variable domain in full (rest from reference TRBV7-3 and TRBJ2-2): GAGVSQTPSNKVTEKGKYVELRCDPISGHTALYWYRQSLGQGPEFLIYFQGTGAADDSGLPNDRFFAVRPEGSVSTLKIQRTERGDSAVYLCASSETGYTGELFFGEGSRLTVL.

V is TRBV4-1 and J is TRBJ1-4, with TRBD1 identical over 9 bases. The CDR3 extends over 15 amino acids. V was clipped by 0 bases and J by 8 bases; unmatched bases: 4. Germline CDR1 reads MGHRA; CDR2 reads YSYEKL. The CDR3 DNA sequence: TGCGCCAGCAGCCAAGAGAGGACAGGGGCGGAAAAACTGTTTTTT. Its protein is CASSQERTGAEKLFF.

The rearrangement joins TRBV9 to TRBJ2-2; weak D call: TRBD2 (6 bases). This CDR3 spans 14 amino acids. V lost 6 bases to trimming and J lost 0 bases, with 9 bases between them. CDR1 and CDR2 from the germline V gene are SGDLS and YYNGEE. The CDR3 sequence: CASMGGSNTGELFF. The CDR3 DNA is TGTGCCAGCATGGGGGGATCGAACACCGGGGAGCTGTTTTTT.